These 26 T cell receptor beta chains were sequenced from one sample in a study of blood T cells in healthy people across ages. Using a J-beta primer mix together with a sample-barcoded 5' primer, a second PCR was run for roughly 6 to 12 cycles. TCRdb ran MiXCR on the 5' RACE reads and lists one entry per CDR3 protein. The sample lists approximately 830,000 distinct CDR3 sequences; less than 80% were seen once. The specimen was blood. These receptors all stem from a man aged 25 to 45 in good health.

The sample holds many counts of this clonotype. The V and J genes are TRBV20-1 and TRBJ1-5, with 10 positions matching TRBD1. This CDR3 region has 14 residues. V lost 5 bases, J lost 4 bases, and 5 bases stayed unmatched. Germline loops: CDR1 DFQATT, CDR2 SNEGSKA (reference sequence). The CDR3 spells CSAGMGQGNQPQHF. In DNA form, the CDR3 reads TGCAGTGCTGGCATGGGACAGGGGAATCAGCCCCAGCATTTT.

The V call is TRBV12-3 or TRBV12-4, the J call TRBJ2-1; D might be TRBD1 (5 bases). V was pared by 2 bases and J by 10 bases, with 12 bases between. This CDR3 spans 13 amino acids. CDR3 sequence: CASSLIPGREQFF. The CDR3 DNA reads as TGTGCCAGCAGTTTAATACCAGGGCGCGAGCAGTTCTTC.

Only a few counts were recorded for this clonotype. This sequence joins TRBV6-5 and TRBJ2-7, with D maybe TRBD2 (6 bases). The germline gives CDR1 MNHEY, CDR2 SVGAGI. The CDR3 runs to 14 residues. Trimming removed 0 bases from V and 3 bases from J, with 9 bases in between. The CDR3 here is CASSYSGGVYEQYF. In nucleotides, the CDR3 is TGTGCCAGCAGTTACTCGGGAGGAGTCTACGAGCAGTACTTC.

This CDR3 is CASLNLRDRVYGYTF. The CDR3 bases are TGTGCCAGCCTAAACCTCCGGGACAGGGTCTATGGCTACACCTTC. The chain uses TRBV12-3 or TRBV12-4 and TRBJ1-2, with 9 nucleotides matching TRBD1. The CDR3 sequence is 15 residues long. V was clipped by 8 bases and J by 4 bases; unmatched bases: 11.

The rearrangement uses TRBV7-2 and TRBJ2-7; 9 bases match TRBD1. V gave up 5 bases and J gave up 3 bases; unmatched junction bases: 5. The CDR3 has 14 amino acids. Germline-derived CDR1 and CDR2 are SGHTA and FQGNSA. The CDR3 region has the DNA TGTGCCAGCAGCATCGGGACAGGGTACTACGAGCAGTACTTC. It yields the protein CASSIGTGYYEQYF. Together with reference TRBV7-2 and TRBJ2-7, the CDR3 gives the full variable domain: GAGVSQSPSNKVTEKGKDVELRCDPISGHTALYWYRQSLGQGLEFLIYFQGNSAPDKSGLPSDRFSAERTGGSVSTLTIQRTQQEDSAVYLCASSIGTGYYEQYFGPGTRLTVT.

This clonotype has only a few counts. The gene calls are TRBV20-1 and TRBJ2-1, with 9 nucleotides matching TRBD1. Germline V CDR1 and CDR2: DFQATT, SNEGSKA (reference sequence). Trimming cost V 6 bases and J 5 bases; bases outside gene matches: 8. This CDR3 contains 14 residues. The CDR3 nucleotides read TGCAGTGCGGCGGACAGGGGAATAGACAATGAGCAGTTCTTC. Amino acid sequence: CSAADRGIDNEQFF.

This chain uses TRBV27 with TRBJ1-1; TRBD1 might be the D (6 bases). The germline V and J ends were trimmed by 11 bases and 4 bases, with 17 bases remaining between them. The germline gives CDR1 MNHEY, CDR2 SMNVEV (reference sequence). This CDR3 is 13 amino acids long. CDR3 loop: CAAARGGGTEAFF. DNA of the CDR3: TGTGCCGCGGCCAGGGGAGGGGGCACTGAAGCTTTCTTT.

The chain employs TRBV5-1 and TRBJ1-6; the D gene is possibly TRBD1 (5 bases). Germline V gene data show CDR1 as SGHRS and CDR2 as YFSETQ. CDR3 length: 16 amino acids. Trimming left V 0 bases short and J 7 bases short, with 14 bases between. This CDR3 reads CASSLDGDPDNSPLHF. In DNA form, the CDR3 reads TGCGCCAGCAGCTTGGATGGGGACCCGGACAATTCACCCCTCCACTTT.

This chain links TRBV5-4 with TRBJ1-6; D gene unclear. V lost 0 bases and J lost 10, with 11 bases in between. CDR3 length equals 14 residues. Germline V gives CDR1 SGHNT, CDR2 YYREEE (reference sequence). CDR3 residues: CASSLDGPGSPLHF. The CDR3 region has the DNA TGTGCCAGCAGCTTGGACGGGCCCGGCTCACCCCTCCACTTT.

This clonotype was recorded a few times. The rearrangement joins TRBV7-3 to TRBJ2-7; D is uncertain. Germline V gene data show CDR1 as SGHTA and CDR2 as FQGTGA. V was pared by 1 base and J by 4 bases, with 8 bases between. The CDR3 loop spans 13 amino acids. CDR3 in DNA: TGTGCCAGCAGCTTAAATTTGGGGTACGAGCAGTACTTC. Its translation is CASSLNLGYEQYF.

V is TRBV5-8 and J is TRBJ1-2; no clear D gene. The CDR3 is 13 residues long. The V gene's germline CDR1 is SGHTS and CDR2 YDEGEE. V was shortened by 1 base and J by 4 bases, with 8 bases between the two germline ends. The CDR3 sequence: CASSLRRAYGYTF. For the CDR3, the DNA is TGTGCCAGCAGCTTGCGTAGGGCCTATGGCTACACCTTC. Filled out from reference TRBV5-8 and TRBJ1-2, the complete variable domain reads EAGVTQSPTHLIKTRGQQATLRCSPISGHTSVYWYQQALGLGLQFLLWYDEGEERNRGNFPPRFSGRQFPNYSSELNVNALELEDSALYLCASSLRRAYGYTFGSGTRLTVV.

V and J are TRBV19 and TRBJ2-7, with TRBD1 as a possible D gene (5 bases). Germline V CDR1 and CDR2: LNHDA, SQIVND (reference sequence). Trimming took off 3 bases at V and 5 bases at J, with 11 bases between the two ends. The CDR3 is made up of 13 amino acids. The CDR3 spells CASSIQGQNEQYF. In DNA, the CDR3 is TGTGCCAGTAGTATTCAGGGTCAAAACGAGCAGTACTTC.

This rearrangement joins TRBV6-2 or TRBV6-3 to TRBJ1-4, with D uncertain. V was clipped by 6 bases and J by 1 base, with 12 bases between them. CDR1 is MNHEY and CDR2 is SVGEGT in the germline V gene. The CDR3 is 15 amino acids. The CDR3: CASREGRETNEKLFF. CDR3 coding DNA: TGTGCCAGCAGGGAAGGACGGGAAACTAATGAAAAACTGTTTTTT.

This clonotype was recorded once. The genes are TRBV10-3 and TRBJ2-3; possible D gene TRBD1, 6 bases. Germline V gene sequence: CDR1 ENHRY, CDR2 SYGVKD. V gave up 8 bases and J gave up 6 bases, with 15 bases separating them. The CDR3 runs to 13 residues. Here the CDR3 reads CAILRGDTDTQYF. CDR3 sequence (DNA): TGTGCCATCCTCAGGGGTGACACGGATACGCAGTATTTT.

V gene TRBV5-1 combines with J gene TRBJ2-6, with 7 positions matching TRBD1. The CDR3 has 17 amino acids. Germline loops: CDR1 SGHRS, CDR2 YFSETQ. Trimming at V came to 9 bases and at J to 0 bases, leaving 12 bases not matched to a gene. CDR3 nucleotides: TGCGCCACCGCCGACCCGGGACAGAGCTCTGGGGCCAACGTCCTGACTTTC. It is translated as CATADPGQSSGANVLTF. The full variable domain, its missing parts supplied by reference TRBV5-1 and TRBJ2-6, is KAGVTQTPRYLIKTRGQQVTLSCSPISGHRSVSWYQQTPGQGLQFLFEYFSETQRNKGNFPGRFSGRQFSNSRSEMNVSTLELGDSALYLCATADPGQSSGANVLTFGAGSRLTVL.

This sequence joins TRBV12-3 or TRBV12-4 and TRBJ1-6; D ambiguous. The CDR3 consists of 12 residues. Trimming pared 5 bases from V and 17 bases from J, leaving 16 bases between. In DNA form, the CDR3 reads TGTGCCAGCAGTACCCCCGGGAGAGCAGTCCACTTT. Its translation: CASSTPGRAVHF.

The chain joins TRBV6-2 or TRBV6-3 to TRBJ2-7; D possibly corresponds to TRBD2 (6 bases). The assigned J gene may be wrong: the sequence end matches TRBJ2-5 better. This CDR3 spans 13 amino acids. Germline CDR1 is MNHEY and CDR2 is SVGEGT. The CDR3 region has the DNA TGTGCCACCTGGGGCGGGGCTAGGGAGACCCAGTACTTC. Translating it yields CATWGGARETQYF.

This clonotype occurred a few times. The rearrangement uses TRBV10-3 and TRBJ2-1, with TRBD2 matching over 9 bases. CDR3 length: 15 residues. Germline V lookup: CDR1 ENHRY, CDR2 SYGVKD. Trimming removed 0 bases from V and 8 bases from J; junction bases left unmatched: 5. CDR3 in DNA: TGTGCCATCAGTGAGTCGAGTAGCGGGGGCTATGAGCAGTTCTTC. Its protein is CAISESSSGGYEQFF.

This sequence joins TRBV27 and TRBJ2-7; possibly TRBD1 for D (5 bases). Per the germline V gene, CDR1 is MNHEY and CDR2 is SMNVEV (reference sequence). The V end lost 0 bases, the J end lost 6 bases, and 18 bases lay between the germline ends. The CDR3 is made up of 16 amino acids. The CDR3 is CASSLSVRRQRIEQYF. Written as DNA, the CDR3 is TGTGCCAGCAGTTTATCGGTTCGGCGACAGCGAATCGAGCAGTACTTC.

The V gene is TRBV6-6, the J gene TRBJ2-1; the D is unclear. The CDR3 length is 14 residues. V was clipped by 7 bases and J by 0 bases, with 10 bases between them. Germline V lookup: CDR1 MNHNY, CDR2 SVGAGI (reference sequence). CDR3 coding DNA: TGTGCCAGCAACCAGATGAGCTCCTACAATGAGCAGTTCTTC. Translation: CASNQMSSYNEQFF.

This clonotype was seen more than once but under ten times. The chain carries TRBV5-1 and TRBJ2-7, with D tentatively TRBD1 (5 bases). This CDR3 region has 11 residues. Germline CDR1 reads SGHRS; CDR2 reads YFSETQ. The V end lost 3 bases, the J end lost 6 bases, and 7 bases lay between the germline ends. CDR3 bases: TGCGCCAGCAGCTATACAGGCGAGCAGTACTTC. Residues: CASSYTGEQYF.

The chain couples TRBV29-1 to TRBJ2-2; the D gene is possibly TRBD2 (6 bases). Trimming removed 5 bases at V and 4 bases at J, with 14 bases between. Germline values: CDR1 SQVTM, CDR2 ANQGSEA. The CDR3 covers 14 residues. Here the CDR3 reads CSVQVGGSTGELFF. DNA for the CDR3: TGCAGCGTTCAAGTGGGGGGTTCCACCGGGGAGCTGTTTTTT.

The chain has TRBV7-2 and TRBJ1-2; possible D gene TRBD1, 5 bases. Trimming left V 5 bases short and J 4 bases short, with 20 bases between. The length of the CDR3 is 16 residues. Germline V gene data show CDR1 as SGHTA and CDR2 as FQGNSA. The chain's CDR3 is CASSPEAGGSGYGYTF. CDR3 coding DNA: TGTGCCAGCAGCCCGGAGGCCGGGGGATCGGGCTATGGCTACACCTTC.

The CDR3 bases are TGCAGTGCCTCGGGACAGTTGAATGAAAAACTGTTTTTT. It is translated as CSASGQLNEKLFF. This rearrangement joins TRBV20-1 to TRBJ1-4, with 7 bases identical to TRBD1. CDR3 length equals 13 residues. Germline CDR1 DFQATT, CDR2 SNEGSKA (reference sequence). After removal of 6 bases from V and 5 bases from J, the junction contained 6 bases not matched to a gene.

V is TRBV6-5 and J is TRBJ2-1; D is unclear. This CDR3 is built from 13 residues. Trimming left V 2 bases short and J 5 bases short, with 7 bases between. Germline V gene data show CDR1 as MNHEY and CDR2 as SVGAGI. The chain's CDR3 is CASSYVRDNEQFF. The CDR3 bases are TGTGCCAGCAGTTACGTACGGGACAATGAGCAGTTCTTC.

The J gene is TRBJ1-5, the V gene TRBV20-1, with D possibly matching TRBD1 (6 bases). Germline V lookup: CDR1 DFQATT, CDR2 SNEGSKA (reference sequence). V was clipped by 3 bases and J by 6 bases, with 15 bases between them. The CDR3 totals 14 residues. The CDR3, as DNA: TGCAGTGCTAGGGTCCGGACAGCGGGTCAGCCCCAGCATTTT. This gives the protein CSARVRTAGQPQHF.